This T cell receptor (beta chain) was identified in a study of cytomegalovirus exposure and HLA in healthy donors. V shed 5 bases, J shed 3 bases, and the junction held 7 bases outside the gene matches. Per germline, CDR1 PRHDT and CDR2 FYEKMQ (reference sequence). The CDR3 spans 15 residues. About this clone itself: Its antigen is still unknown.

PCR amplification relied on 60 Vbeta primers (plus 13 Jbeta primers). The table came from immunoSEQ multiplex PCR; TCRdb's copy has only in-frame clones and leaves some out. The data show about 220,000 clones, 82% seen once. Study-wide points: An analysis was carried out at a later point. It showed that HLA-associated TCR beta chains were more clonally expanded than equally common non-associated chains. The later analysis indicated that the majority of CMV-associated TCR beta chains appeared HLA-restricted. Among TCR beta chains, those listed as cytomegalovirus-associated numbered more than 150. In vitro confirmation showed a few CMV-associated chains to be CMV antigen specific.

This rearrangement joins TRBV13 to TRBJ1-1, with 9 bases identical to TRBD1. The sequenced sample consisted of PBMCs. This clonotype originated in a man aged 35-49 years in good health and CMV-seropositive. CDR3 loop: CASSMPGQGYTEAFF. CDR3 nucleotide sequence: TGTGCCAGCAGCATGCCGGGACAGGGATACACTGAAGCTTTCTTT.